The T cell receptor beta chain described here comes from a study of spatial heterogeneity in lung cancer (dated by TCRdb to about 2019). Context from the whole study: Donors were some 70 patients with early-stage, untreated non-small cell lung cancer from the lung TRACERx cohort. Follow-up PBMC samples were sequenced whenever available, and the median time to follow-up was approximately two years after resection. Both alpha and beta chains were TCR-sequenced in samples taken at surgery, namely 220 tumor regions, under 80 matched nontumor lung samples and around 53 PBMC samples. In the raw uncorrected reads, each unique combination of TCR and UMI appeared on average more than ten times. Beta-chain transcripts were consistently detected in greater numbers than alpha-chain transcripts, which likely reflects a higher abundance of beta-chain transcripts. TCR alpha and beta repertoires were quantitatively compared across multiple tumor regions, matched nontumor lung and blood in non-small cell lung cancer. TCR repertoire features were related to nonsynonymous mutation counts determined by whole-exome sequencing of tumor tissue. The paper as a whole reports these results and caveats: Additional single-cell paired TCR alpha and beta sequencing was considered necessary to confirm, at a functional level, the hypothesis that regional TCRs recognize regional mutations. Ubiquitous expanded tumor TCRs were found in blood more often at tumor resection than at routine follow-up. Comparisons of baseline and follow-up blood repertoires included only 14 patients.

The time point label corresponds to: blood at routine non-recurrence follow-up after resection. Whole RNA extracted from tumor and nontumor lung tissue, or from cryopreserved PBMC samples, was used for TCR sequencing without cell sorting. Only patients with enough RNA available from two or more tumor regions were chosen for TCR sequencing. Regarding this clonotype: The clone's antigen remains unknown. Qualities for individual bases were not recorded, and no much larger clone is one base off.

Preparation of the library involved 5' RACE. This sample was sequenced with a NextSeq 500. The TCR library protocol attached a unique molecular identifier to each TCR cDNA molecule to allow correction of PCR and sequencing errors. The study's processing was this. TCR identification, UMI-based error correction and CDR3 extraction were performed with Decombinator tools. TCRs above a frequency of 2 per 1,000, corresponding to the top 1% of the tumor frequency distribution, were defined as expanded. Renyi diversity was computed with the R vegan package after each repertoire had been subsampled 100 times to 5,000 TCRs. CDR3 similarity networks were built from amino acid triplet string-kernel similarity, connecting CDR3s with pairwise similarity above 0.82. TCRdb reprocessed the public reads (quality trimming at Q25 with fastp, clone calling with MiXCR) and kept in-frame beta chains. For every CDR3 protein sequence, its rows merge into one entry that carries the most common genes and DNA. The V and J calls and clone size are TCRdb's, not the authors'. The sample table lists some 54,000 distinct CDR3 sequences, less than 9.5% of them with a count of one. Around 35% of the sample is held by the ten biggest clonotypes.

The TCR originated in a female donor with early-stage non-small cell lung cancer. Sequenced material: PBMCs, taken at follow-up.

The CDR3 is CASSGWGDRDGETQYF. DNA sequence: TGTGCCAGCAGTGGCTGGGGGGACAGGGACGGAGAGACCCAGTACTTC. This chain is built from TRBV25-1 and TRBJ2-5; a stretch of 9 junction bases matches TRBD1. Germline trimming amounts to 4 bases on V and 4 bases on J, with 10 as the count of junction bases outside the gene matches. As encoded in the germline V gene, CDR1 is MGHDK while CDR2 is SYGVNS. The cysteine opens and the phenylalanine closes a CDR3 of 16 amino acids. The read is trimmed to its CDR3 DNA, 48 bases read in frame from base 1. The full variable domain, completed from the reference TRBV25-1 and TRBJ2-5 proteins outside the CDR3, reads EADIYQTPRYLVIGTGKKITLECSQTMGHDKMYWYQQDPGMELHLIHYSYGVNSTEKGDLSSESTVSRIRTEHFPLTLESARPSHTSQYLCASSGWGDRDGETQYFGPGTRLLVL.